These 28 T cell receptor beta chains were all obtained from the same sample, sequenced in a study of metastatic and nonmetastatic thyroid tumors. TCRdb re-clonotyped the PCR reads via MiXCR. The sample includes around 40,000 clones, approximately 13% seen only once; the top ten take around 9.5%. Nobody among the patients had been given any treatment before thyroid surgery. The sequenced sample was blood. These receptors were collected from a female donor with papillary thyroid cancer or a benign thyroid nodule (not recorded which). Some clones in this sample may be carry-over from other donors' samples.

This clone was detected ten times or more. The chain is built from TRBV5-6 and TRBJ1-4; 9 bases match TRBD1. The CDR3 covers 15 residues. J lost 7 bases, V lost 2 bases, and 6 bases had no gene match. Germline values: CDR1 SGHDT, CDR2 YYEEEE. CDR3 nucleotide sequence: TGTGCCAGCAGCTTCGGACACAGGGGGCGTGAAAAACTGTTTTTT. It yields the protein CASSFGHRGREKLFF.

This clone was counted ten times or more. The rearrangement joins TRBV18 to TRBJ2-1; possible D gene TRBD1, 5 bases. The length of the CDR3 is 14 residues. V gave up 3 bases and J gave up 6 bases, with 12 bases separating them. Germline loops: CDR1 KGHSH, CDR2 LQKENI. The CDR3 here is CASSPLMTVNEQFF. The DNA of the CDR3 is TGTGCCAGCTCACCGTTAATGACAGTCAATGAGCAGTTCTTC.

In this sample, this clone turned up many times. V usage is TRBV20-1 and J usage is TRBJ2-1, with D perhaps TRBD1 (6 bases). With 6 bases removed from V and 2 bases from J, the gap between germline ends came to 11 bases. Germline V gene sequence: CDR1 DFQATT, CDR2 SNEGSKA (reference sequence). The CDR3 totals 13 residues. The CDR3 DNA reads TGCAGTGCCTCGGCAGGGGCCTACAATGAGCAGTTCTTC. This translates into CSASAGAYNEQFF.

This clone occurred many times. The chain employs TRBV7-9 and TRBJ1-2, with D hard to call. V was clipped by 4 bases and J by 2 bases, with 8 bases between them. Germline assignment: CDR1 SEHNR and CDR2 FQNEAQ (reference sequence). This CDR3 is 13 amino acids long. CDR3 nucleotides: TGTGCCAGCAGCTCGGGTAGAAACTATGGCTACACCTTC. Translated, it gives CASSSGRNYGYTF.

This clone has a handful of counts. The CDR3 bases are TGCGCCAGCAGTGACCCAACCTCCTACAATGAGCAGTTCTTC. It encodes CASSDPTSYNEQFF. J is TRBJ2-1 and V is TRBV10-2, with D uncertain. The V gene's germline CDR1 is WSHSY and CDR2 SAAADI. Trimming removed 3 bases at V and 0 bases at J, with 6 bases between. The CDR3 has 14 residues.

This clone has at least ten counts. This chain uses TRBV20-1 with TRBJ2-7; unclear D gene. Trimming shortened V by 2 bases and J by 5 bases, and 19 bases separated the two germline ends. The CDR3 runs 15 residues. Germline CDR1 is DFQATT and CDR2 is SNEGSKA (reference sequence). The CDR3 reads CSARSQGRKGHEQYF. The DNA for the CDR3 is TGCAGTGCTAGATCGCAAGGACGAAAGGGCCACGAGCAGTACTTC.

This clone was detected many times. CDR3 amino acids: CASTSGNEQFF. DNA of the CDR3: TGTGCCAGCACTAGCGGGAACGAGCAGTTCTTC. The chain links TRBV12-3 or TRBV12-4 to TRBJ2-1; the match to TRBD2 covers 9 bases. The CDR3 sequence is 11 residues long. V shed 7 bases, J shed 10 bases, and the junction held 2 bases outside the gene matches.

This clone was observed at least ten times. This chain connects TRBV9 to TRBJ2-1; 12 positions agree with TRBD1. From germline, CDR1 is SGDLS and CDR2 YYNGEE. Trimming took 0 bases from V and 9 from J; bases not matched to a gene: 4. This CDR3 region has 15 residues. In nucleotides, the CDR3 is TGTGCCAGCAGCGTAGGGGACAGGGGGCGAAGTGAGCAGTTCTTC. This translates into CASSVGDRGRSEQFF.

Many counts were recorded for this clone. The chain uses TRBV11-2 and TRBJ1-5; D not resolved. CDR1 and CDR2 from the germline V gene are SGHAT and FQNNGV. Trimming cost V 1 base and J 5 bases, with 12 bases left between them. The CDR3 has 15 residues. CDR3 coding DNA: TGTGCCAGCAGCTTAGTTTCGGGATCCCATCAGCCCCAGCATTTT. Its protein is CASSLVSGSHQPQHF.

The sample holds a few counts of this clone. Possible read error: a much larger clone is one base away. The rearrangement joins TRBV4-2 to TRBJ2-7; D gene uncertain. V was pared by 3 bases and J by 0 bases, with 15 bases between. Looked up from germline, CDR1 is LGHNA and CDR2 is YNFKEQ. The CDR3 sequence is 16 residues long. The CDR3: CASSHVLSASSYEQYF. The CDR3 DNA reads as TGTGCCAGCAGCCACGTCCTTTCGGCGAGCTCCTACGAGCAGTACTTC.

This clone has at least ten counts. The genes are TRBV20-1 and TRBJ2-1; 9 bases are shared with TRBD1. The CDR3 contains 17 residues. Germline CDR1 DFQATT, CDR2 SNEGSKA (reference sequence). After removal of 0 bases from V and 3 bases from J, the junction contained 9 bases not matched to a gene. The CDR3 loop reads CSARDFGPGQGYNEQFF. The CDR3 nucleotides read TGCAGTGCTAGAGACTTCGGCCCGGGACAGGGCTACAATGAGCAGTTCTTC.

This clone was counted at least ten times. V is TRBV5-1 and J is TRBJ2-3; 7 nucleotides agree with TRBD1. In germline, CDR1 is SGHRS, CDR2 YFSETQ. This CDR3 has 15 amino acids. The trim removed 3 bases at V and 5 bases at J, leaving 9 bases unmatched. The CDR3 coding sequence is TGCGCCAGCAGCTCTGGACCGGACAGGATAGATACGCAGTATTTT. Its protein product is CASSSGPDRIDTQYF. The complete variable domain, with remaining parts taken from reference TRBV5-1 and TRBJ2-3, reads KAGVTQTPRYLIKTRGQQVTLSCSPISGHRSVSWYQQTPGQGLQFLFEYFSETQRNKGNFPGRFSGRQFSNSRSEMNVSTLELGDSALYLCASSSGPDRIDTQYFGPGTRLTVL.

This clone was counted many times. The chain has TRBV11-2 and TRBJ1-3; D unresolved. CDR3 length: 13 residues. The V end was cut by 5 bases, the J end by 6 bases, with 11 bases between. The germline V gene has CDR1 SGHAT and CDR2 FQNNGV. The CDR3 region has the DNA TGTGCCAGCAGCCTCGTGATGGAAAACACCATATATTTT. Its protein is CASSLVMENTIYF.

Concerning this clone: It may be a read error: a sequence one base away is much more abundant. The rearrangement uses TRBV20-1 and TRBJ1-1; maybe TRBD1 (6 bases). Trimming stripped 1 base from V and 2 bases from J, with 20 bases between. Looked up from germline, CDR1 is DFQATT and CDR2 is SNEGSKA (reference sequence). This CDR3 region has 17 residues. The DNA of the CDR3 is TGCAGTGCTAGAGCTGGGGACCGGACAGCCATTAACACTGAAGCTTTCTTT. Translation: CSARAGDRTAINTEAFF.

This clone was seen at least ten times. The chain employs TRBV5-1 and TRBJ1-4; unclear D gene. V shed 5 bases and J shed 0 bases, with 8 bases lying between them. This CDR3 is built from 14 residues. Germline assignment: CDR1 SGHRS and CDR2 YFSETQ. The CDR3 reads CASRQIPTNEKLFF. As DNA, the CDR3 is TGCGCCAGCAGACAAATACCAACTAATGAAAAACTGTTTTTT.

This clone counts as medium-sized. The rearrangement joins TRBV27 to TRBJ2-7; TRBD2 is a possible D gene (7 bases). The CDR3 totals 14 residues. V was pared by 11 bases and J by 0 bases, with 17 bases between. Germline-derived CDR1 and CDR2 are MNHEY and SMNVEV (reference sequence). Written as DNA, the CDR3 is TGTGCCTTGAGGGGGGGCCTCCTCTCCTACGAGCAGTACTTC. Its translation: CALRGGLLSYEQYF.

This clone was seen ten or more times. The rearrangement links TRBV19 to TRBJ2-1; 14 positions match TRBD2. V gave up 5 bases and J gave up 7 bases; unmatched junction bases: 10. This CDR3 has 17 residues. Germline values: CDR1 LNHDA, CDR2 SQIVND (reference sequence). CDR3 sequence (DNA): TGTGCCAGTAGTGTAGTGACTAGCGGGAGGGCCAGGAATGAGCAGTTCTTC. Amino acid sequence: CASSVVTSGRARNEQFF.

In this sample, this clone turned up many times. J is TRBJ1-2 and V is TRBV10-3; D uncertain. There are 14 residues in the CDR3. Germline V gives CDR1 ENHRY, CDR2 SYGVKD. Trimming stripped 3 bases from V and 4 bases from J, with 12 bases between. CDR3 amino acids: CAISDITFGYGYTF. Written as DNA, the CDR3 is TGTGCCATCAGTGACATTACTTTTGGCTATGGCTACACCTTC.

Ten or more counts support this clone. V and J are TRBV30 and TRBJ2-2; no clear D gene. The CDR3 is 11 residues long. Deletions cut 0 bases from V and 8 bases from J, with 4 bases between. Germline V CDR1 and CDR2: GTSNPN, SVGIG (reference sequence). CDR3 loop: CAWSVWGELFF. In DNA form, the CDR3 reads TGTGCCTGGAGTGTCTGGGGGGAGCTGTTTTTT.

This clone was detected ten times or more. This chain joins TRBV7-2 and TRBJ2-1; D gene ambiguous. This CDR3 region has 14 residues. The germline V and J ends were trimmed by 3 bases and 0 bases, with 6 bases remaining between them. The V gene's germline CDR1 is SGHTA and CDR2 FQGNSA. The CDR3 nucleotides read TGTGCCAGCAGCTTGAGGCGCTCCTACAATGAGCAGTTCTTC. This sequence encodes CASSLRRSYNEQFF.

This clone occurred a few times. The chain joins TRBV2 to TRBJ2-1, with 10 bases that match TRBD2. The CDR3 sequence is 15 residues long. Germline CDR1 reads SNHLY; CDR2 reads FYNNEI. The J segment lost 4 bases and the V segment lost 8 bases, leaving 8 bases of the junction unmatched. CDR3 in amino acids: CASRGLAVWYNEQFF. The CDR3 nucleotides read TGTGCCAGCCGCGGACTAGCGGTATGGTACAATGAGCAGTTCTTC.

The chain couples TRBV5-1 to TRBJ2-2; D uncertain. The CDR3 runs to 14 residues. The V end lost 4 bases, the J end lost 3 bases, and 10 bases lay between the germline ends. Germline V gene lookup returns CDR1 SGHRS and CDR2 YFSETQ. The CDR3 DNA reads as TGCGCCAGCAGCCCCACTCGGGACACCGGGGAGCTGTTTTTT. Amino acids: CASSPTRDTGELFF.

This clone was picked up many times. This chain's CDR3 is CASLRRQHNYGYTF. The CDR3 nucleotides are TGTGCCAGCCTACGGAGGCAACATAACTATGGCTACACCTTC. This chain joins TRBV2 and TRBJ1-2; D remains ambiguous. Per the germline V gene, CDR1 is SNHLY and CDR2 is FYNNEI. The ends were cut back, 8 bases at V and 1 base at J, with 14 bases in the middle. The CDR3 sequence is 14 residues long.

This clone was seen a few times. The conserved phenylalanine or tryptophan is not found at the CDR3 terminus, so this likely reflects a read error. The V call is TRBV6-2 or TRBV6-3, the J call TRBJ1-5, with a possible D match to TRBD1 (5 bases). Germline loops: CDR1 MNHEY, CDR2 SVGEGT. CDR3 length equals 12 residues. The CDR3 sequence is CASNGAWQPQHL. CDR3 DNA: TGTGCCAGCAATGGGGCTTGGCAGCCACAGCATTTA.

This clone is judged medium-sized. The rearrangement uses TRBV28 and TRBJ1-3, with a weak D call TRBD1 (6 bases). Trimming cost V 3 bases and J 4 bases, with 13 bases left between them. This CDR3 contains 15 residues. Germline V gene lookup returns CDR1 MDHEN and CDR2 SYDVKM. CDR3 sequence reads: CASSLDGGTGNTIYF. DNA of the CDR3: TGTGCCAGCAGTTTGGACGGGGGCACAGGAAACACCATATATTTT.

This clone appeared many times. This chain uses TRBV4-1 with TRBJ2-7; no clear D. The ends were cut back, 0 bases at V and 0 bases at J, with 12 bases in the middle. The CDR3 runs 16 residues. Germline lookup yields CDR1 MGHRA and CDR2 YSYEKL. DNA for the CDR3: TGCGCCAGCAGCCAAGAGGGTCTCAAGCTCTCCTACGAGCAGTACTTC. The encoded protein is CASSQEGLKLSYEQYF.

The table lists this clone with many counts. This chain uses TRBV12-3 or TRBV12-4 with TRBJ1-1; D is undetermined. The germline V and J ends were trimmed by 4 bases and 8 bases, with 8 bases remaining between them. The CDR3 loop spans 11 amino acids. CDR3 protein: CASSSVREAFF. DNA of the CDR3: TGTGCCAGCAGTTCGGTCAGGGAAGCTTTCTTT.

This clone has a count of ten or more. V gene TRBV7-8 combines with J gene TRBJ2-3; 9 bases match TRBD2. Germline values: CDR1 SGHVS, CDR2 FQNEAQ. The CDR3 is 16 residues long. V shed 5 bases and J 7 bases; nucleotides not matched to a gene: 13. The CDR3 region is CASSHSRLAEKNTQYF. The CDR3 nucleotides are TGTGCCAGCAGCCACTCCCGACTAGCGGAAAAAAATACGCAGTATTTT.